These 7 T cell receptor beta chains share one sample of origin, sequenced in a study of T cells in Graves' hyperthyroidism and ophthalmopathy. Amplified TCR beta CDR3 regions derived from RNA transcripts. A set of HTBI primers served as the primers for a first-round RT-PCR of the TCR CDR3. In TCRdb, the multiplex PCR reads were re-called with MiXCR into one record per CDR3 protein. The sample comprises some 560,000 distinct CDR3 sequences, approximately 14% of which are singletons, and under 8% rests with the top ten. Sample: blood. These receptors came from a woman aged 30 to 39 with Graves' hyperthyroidism.

This clonotype was observed once. V gene TRBV7-9 combines with J gene TRBJ1-6; D call uncertain. There are 12 residues in the CDR3. CDR1 is SEHNR, CDR2 FQNEAQ, per germline (reference sequence). The V end lost 2 bases, the J end lost 6 bases, and 2 bases lay between the germline ends. The CDR3 sequence: CASSLSNSPLHF. The CDR3 bases are TGTGCCAGCAGCTTATCTAATTCACCCCTCCACTTT. The whole variable domain, remainder taken from reference TRBV7-9 and TRBJ1-6, is DTGVSQNPRHKITKRGQNVTFRCDPISEHNRLYWYRQTLGQGPEFLTYFQNEAQLEKSRLLSDRFSAERPKGSFSTLEIQRTEQGDSAMYLCASSLSNSPLHFGNGTRLTVT.

This clonotype was detected many times. The chain employs TRBV6-6 and TRBJ2-1; D unclear. The V end lost 0 bases, the J end lost 4 bases, and 7 bases lay between the germline ends. Germline V CDR1 and CDR2: MNHNY, SVGAGI (reference sequence). This CDR3 spans 14 amino acids. CDR3 sequence reads: CASSYSYGYNEQFF. CDR3 nucleotide sequence: TGTGCCAGCAGTTACTCGTACGGATACAATGAGCAGTTCTTC.

J is TRBJ2-7 and V is TRBV19, with 7 bases fitting TRBD1. Per the germline V gene, CDR1 is LNHDA and CDR2 is SQIVND (reference sequence). V gave up 5 bases and J gave up 6 bases; unmatched junction bases: 10. The CDR3 has 14 residues. The CDR3 spells CASSGYRGRGEQYF. CDR3 nucleotides: TGTGCCAGTAGTGGATACAGGGGTAGGGGCGAGCAGTACTTC.

The sample holds a few counts of this clonotype. V and J are TRBV20-1 and TRBJ2-7; D not resolved. V lost 3 bases and J 1 base, leaving 13 bases between the germline ends. The CDR3 contains 14 residues. Germline-derived CDR1 and CDR2 are DFQATT and SNEGSKA (reference sequence). The CDR3 loop is CSASRAIISYEQYF. Written as DNA, the CDR3 is TGCAGTGCTAGTCGGGCCATCATATCCTACGAGCAGTACTTC.

This clonotype was observed at least ten times. The chain recombines TRBV7-3 with TRBJ2-3; D possibly uses TRBD1 or TRBD2 (5 bases each). CDR3 length: 15 amino acids. Germline loops: CDR1 SGHTA, CDR2 FQGTGA. Trimming removed 1 base from V and 6 bases from J, with 14 bases in between. For the CDR3, the DNA is TGTGCCAGCAGCTTAAATGGGGGTTTTGTGGATACGCAGTATTTT. Translated: CASSLNGGFVDTQYF.

The chain combines TRBV29-1 with TRBJ2-1; D possibly uses TRBD1 or TRBD2 (5 bases each). Per the germline V gene, CDR1 is SQVTM and CDR2 is ANQGSEA. The CDR3 totals 13 residues. V lost 5 bases to trimming and J lost 2 bases, with 10 bases between them. CDR3 DNA sequence: TGCAGCGTTTCAGGGAGTACCTACAATGAGCAGTTCTTC. Residues: CSVSGSTYNEQFF.

This clonotype was seen at least ten times. The gene calls are TRBV28 and TRBJ2-3; 10 nucleotides line up with TRBD2. CDR3 length: 17 amino acids. V lost 3 bases and J lost 0; bases outside the gene matches: 6. CDR1 and CDR2 (germline): MDHEN, SYDVKM. The DNA for the CDR3 is TGTGCCAGCAGTTTTCGAGCGGGGGGGCCTAGCACAGATACGCAGTATTTT. The encoded protein is CASSFRAGGPSTDTQYF.